This is a list of T cell receptor beta chains from one sample in a study of T cells in localized non-small cell lung cancer. This table comes from immunoSEQ multiplex PCR, and its TCRdb copy is limited to in-frame clones, with some not included. The data show 2,000 to 2,500 clones, with around 30% seen just once and roughly 15% held by the top ten. The specimen comprised lung tumor tissue, sampled before any cancer treatment. The receptor set was obtained from a male donor older than 55 with stage III squamous cell lung carcinoma. Each CDR3 is given with its conserved first and last residue. D genes are given only for firm matches. Part of the rows lack a size; the others show once, few, many or a class for expanded clones.

TRBD1,TRBV19,NA,TRBJ2-5,CASSPWTGELETQYF,TGTGCCAGTAGTCCTTGGACAGGGGAGTTAGAGACCCAGTACTTC
NA,TRBV28,NA,TRBJ2-3,CASSVKPDTQYF,TGTGCCAGCAGTGTCAAACCAGATACGCAGTATTTT
TRBD1,TRBV18,NA,TRBJ2-2,CASSPPDRFGGELFF,TGTGCCAGCTCACCACCGGACAGGTTCGGCGGGGAGCTGTTTTTT
TRBD2,TRBV12-5,NA,TRBJ2-3,CASKRTSGGSTDTQYF,TGTGCCAGCAAACGGACTAGCGGGGGTAGCACAGATACGCAGTATTTT
NA,TRBV6-8,NA,TRBJ1-2,CAAKAGTYYGYTF,TGTGCCGCTAAAGCAGGGACTTACTATGGCTACACCTTC
TRBD2,TRBV11-3,few,TRBJ2-7,CASSFSGRPYEQYF,TGTGCCAGCAGTTTTAGCGGGAGGCCCTACGAGCAGTACTTC
TRBD1,TRBV30,NA,TRBJ1-1,CAWSRDRVGIVTEAFF,TGTGCCTGGAGCCGGGACAGGGTGGGGATCGTCACTGAAGCTTTCTTT
NA,TRBV28,NA,TRBJ2-7,CASSGGSHSLSEQYF,TGTGCCAGCTCTGGAGGATCCCATTCATTATCCGAGCAGTACTTC
TRBD1,TRBV11-3,few,TRBJ1-1,CASSGGTGRLNTEAFF,TGTGCCAGCAGCGGGGGGACAGGTCGTTTGAACACTGAAGCTTTCTTT
NA,TRBV11-3,few,TRBJ1-1,CASSLGGRNTEAFF,TGTGCCAGCAGCTTAGGCGGGCGGAACACTGAAGCTTTCTTT
NA,TRBV6-8,NA,TRBJ2-1,CASSYSGTHNEQFF,TGTGCCAGCAGTTACTCCGGGACCCACAATGAGCAGTTCTTC
NA,TRBV6-9,few,TRBJ1-5,CASSPRRQPQHF,TGTGCCAGCAGTCCTCGACGCCAGCCCCAGCATTTT
NA,TRBV18,NA,TRBJ1-4,CASSPGGGYEKLFF,TGTGCCAGCTCACCGGGGGGTGGCTATGAAAAACTGTTTTTT
NA,TRBV11-3,medium-sized,TRBJ1-3,CASSPVFFGNTIYF,TGTGCCAGCAGCCCGGTTTTTTTTGGAAACACCATATATTTT
NA,TRBV28,NA,TRBJ2-7,CASSLSPGRYEQYF,TGTGCCAGCAGTTTATCCCCGGGCCGCTACGAGCAGTACTTC
NA,TRBV6-8,NA,TRBJ1-2,CASSFPGILRGYTF,TGTGCCAGCAGTTTCCCAGGGATTCTACGCGGCTACACCTTC
NA,TRBV14,NA,TRBJ2-7,CASSQGWDGTTPRGEQYF,TGTGCCAGCAGCCAAGGGTGGGATGGGACCACCCCCCGAGGGGAGCAGTACTTC
NA,TRBV6-8,few,TRBJ1-5,CASSYSRWQPQHF,TGTGCCAGCAGTTACTCCCGATGGCAGCCCCAGCATTTT
TRBD1,TRBV28,few,TRBJ1-1,CASSLVWTGGEGTEAFF,TGTGCCAGCAGTTTAGTGTGGACAGGGGGTGAGGGCACTGAAGCTTTCTTT
NA,TRBV15,few,TRBJ2-5,CATSGEYGGMRETQYF,TGTGCCACCAGCGGGGAGTACGGCGGGATGCGGGAGACCCAGTACTTC
NA,TRBV1,few,TRBJ2-1,CASSQTSVLSSYNEQFF,TGCGCCAGCAGTCAGACTAGCGTCTTGAGCTCCTACAATGAGCAGTTCTTC
NA,TRBV28,NA,TRBJ2-5,CASSFFDPRGTQYF,TGTGCCAGCAGTTTTTTCGACCCCCGCGGGACCCAGTACTTC
NA,TRBV29-1,NA,TRBJ2-1,CSVEQDRLYNEQFF,TGCAGCGTTGAGCAGGACAGATTATACAATGAGCAGTTCTTC
NA,TRBV6-8,few,TRBJ2-1,CASSYSVGYNEQFF,TGTGCCAGCAGTTACTCGGTCGGCTACAATGAGCAGTTCTTC
TRBD2,TRBV6-8,few,TRBJ2-4,CASSYSGTSGENIQYF,TGTGCCAGCAGTTATTCGGGGACTAGCGGCGAAAACATTCAGTACTTC
TRBD1,TRBV11-3,NA,TRBJ2-5,CASSLGGQVLGETQYF,TGTGCCAGCAGCTTAGGCGGACAGGTCCTAGGGGAGACCCAGTACTTC
TRBD1,TRBV10-2,NA,TRBJ1-1,CASSLDRVNTEAFF,TGCGCCAGCAGTCTGGACAGGGTGAACACTGAAGCTTTCTTT